Listed below are T cell receptor beta chains from one sample, sequenced in a study of regulatory T cells in long-lasting Graves disease. TCRdb fed the multiplex PCR reads into MiXCR, producing one record per CDR3 protein. The sample comprises 400,000 to 500,000 distinct CDR3 sequences, about 20% of which are singletons, and about 7.8% rests with the top ten. The starting material was peripheral blood mononuclear cells (PBMCs), obtained when the disease was refractory, from a patient treated with antithyroid drugs. All receptors derive from a female donor with Graves disease. Each CDR3 is given with its conserved first and last residue. D genes are given only for firm matches. Clone size, where shown, is once, few, many, or a class for clones that have expanded.

j_call: TRBJ2-1; v_call: TRBV29-1; clone_size: .; d_call: .; cdr3_aa: CSVDGSQGFF
j_call: TRBJ1-1; v_call: TRBV7-9; clone_size: few; d_call: TRBD1; cdr3_aa: CASSSRGQLNTEAFF
j_call: TRBJ2-1; v_call: TRBV6-1; clone_size: once; d_call: .; cdr3_aa: CASTSYNEQFF
j_call: TRBJ2-7; v_call: TRBV19; clone_size: many; d_call: .; cdr3_aa: CASSLSTGYYYEQYF
j_call: TRBJ1-5; v_call: TRBV30; clone_size: many; d_call: .; cdr3_aa: CAWSLGITNQPQHF
j_call: TRBJ1-1; v_call: TRBV30; clone_size: few; d_call: .; cdr3_aa: CAWTHGPTEAFF
j_call: TRBJ2-7; v_call: TRBV7-9; clone_size: .; d_call: .; cdr3_aa: CASSLQTKNEQYF
j_call: TRBJ2-7; v_call: TRBV27; clone_size: few; d_call: TRBD2; cdr3_aa: CASSRTPGLGQTEQYF
j_call: TRBJ1-1; v_call: TRBV12-3/TRBV12-4; clone_size: few; d_call: TRBD1; cdr3_aa: CASSFQGARTEAFF
j_call: TRBJ2-3; v_call: TRBV3-1; clone_size: .; d_call: TRBD2; cdr3_aa: CASSQSSGRVRGTDTQYF
j_call: TRBJ1-2; v_call: TRBV5-1; clone_size: many; d_call: .; cdr3_aa: CASSLTVGAYGYTF
j_call: TRBJ2-5; v_call: TRBV4-1; clone_size: .; d_call: .; cdr3_aa: CASSQDLQYETQYF
j_call: TRBJ1-1; v_call: TRBV12-3/TRBV12-4; clone_size: many; d_call: .; cdr3_aa: CASSLDSGRAEAFF
j_call: TRBJ2-7; v_call: TRBV7-3; clone_size: .; d_call: .; cdr3_aa: CASSLTPTGSSGIHF
j_call: TRBJ2-1; v_call: TRBV12-5; clone_size: .; d_call: .; cdr3_aa: CASGSPGREQFF
j_call: TRBJ2-7; v_call: TRBV28; clone_size: many; d_call: .; cdr3_aa: CASSFGGSYEQYF
j_call: TRBJ1-6; v_call: TRBV28; clone_size: many; d_call: TRBD1; cdr3_aa: CASTVPGQGSPLHF
j_call: TRBJ2-5; v_call: TRBV24-1; clone_size: .; d_call: .; cdr3_aa: CATSSRETQYF